What follows are 30 T cell receptor beta chains derived from one specimen sequenced in a study of T cells in Graves' hyperthyroidism and ophthalmopathy. Amplification of TCR beta CDR3 regions used RNA as the template. The HTBI primer set served for first-round RT-PCR of the TCR CDR3. TCRdb re-derived calls from the multiplex PCR reads in MiXCR, one entry per CDR3 protein. In the table there are 350,000 to 400,000 distinct CDR3 sequences, about a fifth of which are singletons. Source material: blood. These receptors were collected from a man aged 18 to 29 with Graves' ophthalmopathy.

The sample holds many counts of this clonotype. The V gene is TRBV6-6, the J gene TRBJ2-1; D gene ambiguous. CDR1 is MNHNY, CDR2 SVGAGI, per germline (reference sequence). Between the trimmed V and J ends, which lost 2 bases and 7 bases, there was a span of 12 bases. This CDR3 contains 14 residues. The CDR3 reads CASSYEKGVNEQFF. DNA of the CDR3: TGTGCCAGCAGTTACGAAAAGGGTGTGAATGAGCAGTTCTTC.

Many counts were recorded for this clonotype. V usage is TRBV20-1 and J usage is TRBJ2-1; weak D call: TRBD2 (6 bases). Germline lookup yields CDR1 DFQATT and CDR2 SNEGSKA (reference sequence). V was pared by 3 bases and J by 8 bases, with 14 bases between. This CDR3 region has 13 residues. CDR3 loop: CSARGRDWDEQFF. The DNA of the CDR3 is TGCAGTGCTAGGGGTAGGGACTGGGATGAGCAGTTCTTC.

The J gene is TRBJ2-5, the V gene TRBV20-1, with D perhaps matching TRBD1 (6 bases). Between the trimmed V and J ends, which lost 6 bases and 6 bases, there was a span of 17 bases. Germline V gene lookup returns CDR1 DFQATT and CDR2 SNEGSKA (reference sequence). CDR3 length: 13 residues. CDR3 amino acids: CSADKGELKTQYF. The CDR3 nucleotides are TGCAGTGCCGACAAGGGGGAATTGAAGACCCAGTACTTC.

This clonotype was seen repeatedly, ten times or more. The chain has TRBV5-6 and TRBJ2-7; no reliable D call. V gave up 0 bases and J gave up 4 bases, with 14 bases separating them. The CDR3 runs 15 residues. Germline loops: CDR1 SGHDT, CDR2 YYEEEE. CDR3 protein: CASSLASAGRYEQYF. CDR3 DNA sequence: TGTGCCAGCAGCTTGGCCTCGGCAGGTCGTTACGAGCAGTACTTC.

The chain carries TRBV12-3 or TRBV12-4 and TRBJ2-5, with D perhaps matching TRBD1 (6 bases). Trimming took 4 bases from V and 6 from J, leaving 21 bases between them. This CDR3 comprises 16 residues. The CDR3 coding sequence is TGTGCCAGCAGTTCAGCGAGGGCAGGGGACCCGCAGACCCAGTACTTC. It encodes CASSSARAGDPQTQYF.

At least ten counts were recorded for this clonotype. The chain couples TRBV6-1 to TRBJ2-7; 9 bases match TRBD2. V trimming: 5 bases; J trimming: 2 bases; junction bases outside the gene matches: 7. The CDR3 runs 15 residues. The germline gives CDR1 MNHNS, CDR2 SASEGT. The CDR3 region is CASSTIAGATYEQYF. The CDR3 region has the DNA TGTGCCAGCAGTACAATAGCGGGGGCCACCTACGAGCAGTACTTC.

There are many counts of this clonotype. V and J are TRBV3-1 and TRBJ2-1; 10 bases are shared with TRBD1. The germline V gene has CDR1 LGHDT and CDR2 YNNKEL (reference sequence). J lost 7 bases, V lost 1 base, and 7 bases had no gene match. The CDR3 length is 16 residues. The CDR3: CASSQGSGTGDNEQFF. DNA for the CDR3: TGTGCCAGCAGCCAAGGCTCCGGGACAGGGGATAATGAGCAGTTCTTC.

This clonotype has a count of ten or more. The chain recombines TRBV14 with TRBJ1-1, with 7 positions matching TRBD1. This CDR3 has 14 residues. Germline trimming cut 4 bases from V and 5 bases from J; bases unmatched to any gene: 7. Per the germline V gene, CDR1 is SGHDN and CDR2 is FVKESK. CDR3 sequence (DNA): TGTGCCAGCAGCCCGACGTTGACAGGGACTGAAGCTTTCTTT. This gives the protein CASSPTLTGTEAFF.

The chain couples TRBV28 to TRBJ1-5; no reliable D call. Trimming removed 3 bases from V and 15 bases from J, with 12 bases in between. Germline assignment: CDR1 MDHEN and CDR2 SYDVKM. CDR3 length equals 11 residues. CDR3 in DNA: TGTGCCAGCAGTTTTTCTACAAATTGGCATTTT. Its protein product is CASSFSTNWHF.

This clonotype was recorded a few times. The chain recombines TRBV5-1 with TRBJ1-2; D not certain. CDR1 SGHRS and CDR2 YFSETQ come from the germline V gene. The CDR3 sequence is 11 residues long. V was pared by 5 bases and J by 3 bases, with 5 bases between. CDR3 DNA: TGCGCCAGCAGAAACTACTATGGCTACACCTTC. This codes for CASRNYYGYTF.

This clonotype came up many times. This chain links TRBV6-1 with TRBJ2-5; possibly TRBD2 for D (6 bases). The CDR3 covers 16 residues. Per the germline V gene, CDR1 is MNHNS and CDR2 is SASEGT. V lost 2 bases to trimming and J lost 9 bases, with 22 bases between them. The CDR3 coding sequence is TGTGCCAGCAGTGAAAGTGGGAGGTCTAGAACGGGGGCCCAGTACTTC. It codes for CASSESGRSRTGAQYF.

This clonotype was seen ten or more times. The V and J genes are TRBV20-1 and TRBJ2-5; TRBD2 agrees at 9 bases. The CDR3 runs 14 residues. Germline CDR1 DFQATT, CDR2 SNEGSKA (reference sequence). Trimming took 6 bases from V and 5 from J; bases not matched to a gene: 10. The CDR3 here is CSAHGTSYVETQYF. CDR3 in DNA: TGCAGTGCACACGGGACTAGCTACGTGGAGACCCAGTACTTC.

This clonotype has a count of ten or more. The rearrangement joins TRBV18 to TRBJ1-1; 10 nucleotides match TRBD1. The germline gives CDR1 KGHSH, CDR2 LQKENI. V lost 6 bases and J lost 1; bases outside the gene matches: 5. The CDR3 has 15 amino acids. The CDR3 sequence: CASSPGTGANTEAFF. The CDR3 DNA follows: TGTGCCAGCTCTCCCGGGACAGGGGCGAACACTGAAGCTTTCTTT.

This clonotype appeared many times. The chain uses TRBV2 and TRBJ1-5, with 8 bases lining up with TRBD1. CDR1 is SNHLY and CDR2 is FYNNEI in the germline V gene. V was clipped by 6 bases and J by 9 bases; unmatched bases: 19. The CDR3 spans 17 residues. CDR3 sequence reads: CASRQQGDLSVGRPQHF. CDR3 DNA sequence: TGTGCCAGCAGACAACAGGGGGACCTAAGTGTTGGGAGGCCCCAGCATTTT.

This clonotype has at least ten counts. V usage is TRBV7-2 and J usage is TRBJ2-2, with 9 bases matching TRBD2. The CDR3 runs to 16 residues. The germline gives CDR1 SGHTA, CDR2 FQGNSA. V lost 6 bases, J lost 0 bases, and 5 bases stayed unmatched. Here the CDR3 DNA reads TGTGCCAGCAGTCTTAGCGGGGGCCCGAACACCGGGGAGCTGTTTTTT. It encodes CASSLSGGPNTGELFF.

The genes are TRBV12-3 or TRBV12-4 and TRBJ2-7, with TRBD1 as a possible D gene (6 bases). The CDR3 extends over 15 amino acids. The ends were cut back, 8 bases at V and 3 bases at J, with 20 bases in the middle. CDR3: CASGTTGLAIYEQYF. The CDR3 coding sequence is TGTGCCAGCGGTACCACAGGGCTGGCGATCTACGAGCAGTACTTC.

The genes are TRBV11-3 and TRBJ2-2; no firm D call. Germline V gene sequence: CDR1 SGHNT, CDR2 YENEEA. V gave up 1 base and J gave up 7 bases, with 13 bases separating them. The CDR3 totals 15 residues. In DNA, the CDR3 is TGTGCCAGCAGCTTAGGCCGGGTTTCAGACGGGGAGCTGTTTTTT. Protein sequence: CASSLGRVSDGELFF.

This clonotype occurred many times. The chain joins TRBV12-3 or TRBV12-4 to TRBJ2-7; D tentatively reads TRBD1 or TRBD2 (5 bases each). Trimming removed 5 bases from V and 0 bases from J, with 14 bases in between. CDR3 length: 15 amino acids. The chain's CDR3 is CASSEGPMSSYEQYF. CDR3 DNA sequence: TGTGCCAGCAGTGAGGGACCGATGAGCTCCTACGAGCAGTACTTC.

There are many counts of this clonotype. The chain has TRBV5-5 and TRBJ2-1, with 8 positions matching TRBD1. Per the germline V gene, CDR1 is SGHKS and CDR2 is YYEKEE (reference sequence). The CDR3 sequence is 15 residues long. With 0 bases clipped from V and 4 bases from J, the junction kept 3 bases outside the gene matches. The CDR3 protein is CASSLEGQAYNEQFF. CDR3 bases: TGTGCCAGCAGCTTGGAGGGACAGGCGTACAATGAGCAGTTCTTC.

This clonotype was observed a few times. The rearrangement links TRBV12-3 or TRBV12-4 to TRBJ1-5; D possibly corresponds to TRBD1 (5 bases). Trimming pared 3 bases from V and 12 bases from J, leaving 18 bases between. The CDR3 is made up of 14 amino acids. The CDR3 spells CASSFGTLARRQHF. CDR3 bases: TGTGCCAGCAGTTTCGGGACCCTCGCTAGGCGCCAGCATTTT.

As to this clonotype: This may arise from a read error, as a much more abundant clone is one base away. V gene TRBV10-3 combines with J gene TRBJ2-7; D may match TRBD1 or TRBD2 (5 bases each). CDR1 ENHRY and CDR2 SYGVKD come from the germline V gene. The CDR3 has 17 amino acids. The CDR3 loop is CAISESVGPTSSYERYF. The CDR3 DNA is TGTGCCATCAGTGAGTCGGTGGGACCTACGAGCTCCTACGAGCGGTACTTC.

This clonotype was observed many times. As DNA, the CDR3 is TGCGCCAGCAGGTTTACAGGGGAGAGCGGCTACACCTTC. Translation gives CASRFTGESGYTF. V usage is TRBV4-1 and J usage is TRBJ1-2; 7 positions match TRBD1. The trim removed 6 bases at V and 8 bases at J, leaving 9 bases unmatched. In germline, CDR1 is MGHRA, CDR2 YSYEKL. This CDR3 has 13 residues.

In this sample, this clonotype turned up many times. V is TRBV20-1 and J is TRBJ1-5; a possible D gene is TRBD1 (6 bases). From germline, CDR1 is DFQATT and CDR2 SNEGSKA (reference sequence). V was clipped by 1 base and J by 6 bases, with 25 bases between them. The CDR3 is 18 amino acids. The CDR3 region has the DNA TGCAGTGCTAGAGCGCCCGGGGGGGGCACCACGGGACTTCAGCCCCAGCATTTT. It encodes CSARAPGGGTTGLQPQHF.

This clonotype occurred many times. The chain links TRBV2 to TRBJ2-1; D ambiguous. This CDR3 contains 13 residues. Germline V gene sequence: CDR1 SNHLY, CDR2 FYNNEI. V lost 7 bases to trimming and J lost 1 base, with 8 bases between them. CDR3 bases: TGTGCCAGCATTCAGTCTTCCTACAATGAGCAGTTCTTC. This gives the protein CASIQSSYNEQFF.

The chain carries TRBV27 and TRBJ2-7; D might be TRBD2 (5 bases). The V gene lost 3 bases and the J gene lost 4 bases, with 13 bases spanning the gap. CDR1 and CDR2 from the germline V gene are MNHEY and SMNVEV (reference sequence). The CDR3 runs to 14 residues. The CDR3 sequence: CASSFGLGTYEQYF. CDR3 nucleotides: TGTGCCAGCAGTTTCGGACTTGGAACTTACGAGCAGTACTTC.

The gene calls are TRBV5-4 and TRBJ2-5; 9 nucleotides line up with TRBD2. The junction had 14 bases not matched to a gene; V was cut back by 5 bases and J by 6 bases. Germline assignment: CDR1 SGHNT and CDR2 YYREEE (reference sequence). There are 16 residues in the CDR3. CDR3 sequence: CASSPTLGTSLQTQYF. DNA of the CDR3: TGTGCCAGCAGTCCTACTCTCGGGACTAGCCTCCAGACCCAGTACTTC. Complete variable domain (other parts from reference TRBV5-4 and TRBJ2-5): ETGVTQSPTHLIKTRGQQVTLRCSSQSGHNTVSWYQQALGQGPQFIFQYYREEENGRGNFPPRFSGLQFPNYSSELNVNALELDDSALYLCASSPTLGTSLQTQYFGPGTRLLVL.

V and J are TRBV27 and TRBJ1-1; tentative D call: TRBD1 (6 bases). V dropped 5 bases and J dropped 4 bases, with 20 bases sitting between them. The CDR3 runs to 16 residues. The germline V gene encodes CDR1 MNHEY and CDR2 SMNVEV (reference sequence). The CDR3 DNA sequence: TGTGCCAGCAGTACACTGGGTGACGAGGGGGGCACTGAAGCTTTCTTT. It encodes CASSTLGDEGGTEAFF.

This clonotype has a handful of counts. The chain employs TRBV4-2 and TRBJ2-5; TRBD2 aligns across 10 bases. The CDR3 covers 18 residues. After removal of 0 bases from V and 1 base from J, the junction contained 8 bases not matched to a gene. The germline V gene has CDR1 LGHNA and CDR2 YNFKEQ. The CDR3 loop reads CASSQDGSGGPPQETQYF. The CDR3 DNA reads as TGTGCCAGCAGCCAAGATGGTAGCGGGGGGCCTCCCCAAGAGACCCAGTACTTC.

V is TRBV10-3 and J is TRBJ1-5, with 7 bases fitting TRBD1. V was clipped by 0 bases and J by 0 bases; unmatched bases: 2. CDR3 length: 16 amino acids. CDR1 and CDR2 (germline): ENHRY, SYGVKD. CDR3 sequence (DNA): TGTGCCATCAGTGAGTCCGACAGGGATAGCAATCAGCCCCAGCATTTT. Translated: CAISESDRDSNQPQHF.

This clonotype was picked up a small number of times. This rearrangement joins TRBV19 to TRBJ2-5, with 9 nucleotides matching TRBD2. The germline V gene has CDR1 LNHDA and CDR2 SQIVND (reference sequence). Losses at the gene ends were 4 bases for V and 2 bases for J; bases not matched to a gene: 11. The CDR3 has 17 residues. CDR3 coding DNA: TGTGCCAGTAGTAGAGGGGGAAGCGGGGGGCCACAAGAGACCCAGTACTTC. It yields the protein CASSRGGSGGPQETQYF.